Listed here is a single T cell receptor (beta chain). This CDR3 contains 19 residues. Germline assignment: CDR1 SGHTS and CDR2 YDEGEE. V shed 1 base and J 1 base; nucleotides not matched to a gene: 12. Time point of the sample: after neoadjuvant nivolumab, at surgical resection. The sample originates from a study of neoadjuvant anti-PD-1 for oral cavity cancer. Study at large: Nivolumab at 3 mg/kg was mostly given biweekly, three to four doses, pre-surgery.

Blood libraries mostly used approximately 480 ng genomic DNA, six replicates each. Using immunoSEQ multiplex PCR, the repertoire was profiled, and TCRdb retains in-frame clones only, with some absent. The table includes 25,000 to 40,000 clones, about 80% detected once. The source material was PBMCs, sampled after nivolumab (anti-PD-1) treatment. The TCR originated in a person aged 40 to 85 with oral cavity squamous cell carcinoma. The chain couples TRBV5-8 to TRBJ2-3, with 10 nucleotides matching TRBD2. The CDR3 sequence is CASSLLANTLAGGTDTQYF. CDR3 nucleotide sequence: TGTGCCAGCAGCTTGTTGGCCAACACGCTAGCGGGGGGCACAGATACGCAGTATTTT.